This T cell receptor (beta chain) emerged from a study of shared clonotypes between healthy human individuals. Study-wide findings and caveats: Roughly 5% of naive CD4 clonotypes were common to a few donors. A small donor pool kept down the genetic and exposure-history diversity that was represented.

Sorted-subset replicate PCR reactions were performed with approximately 200 ng DNA, corresponding to 30,000 to 35,000 T cell genomes. Generated by immunoSEQ multiplex PCR, the TCRdb table keeps only in-frame clones and is missing some. The sample carries around 690,000 clones, 90% recorded once. Remarks on this clone: Its matching antigen is unknown.

This CDR3 region has 14 residues. Looked up from germline, CDR1 is MDHEN and CDR2 is SYDVKM. Deletions cut 2 bases from V and 7 bases from J, with 15 bases between. Sequenced sample: memory CD8+ T cells from PBMCs. Subset specified: CD45RO+ cells pooled with CCR7-negative TemRA cells. This clonotype originated in a man younger than 30 in good health. Some clones in this sample may be carry-over from other donors' samples. The chain employs TRBV28 and TRBJ2-7; perhaps TRBD2 as D (5 bases). The CDR3 protein is CASSLQPAVEEQYF. In DNA form, the CDR3 reads TGTGCCAGCAGTTTACAACCAGCGGTGGAGGAGCAGTACTTC.